This entry describes one TCR beta chain. Antigen specificity is unknown. The data belong to a study of circulating CD8 cells and anti-PD-1 response in melanoma. Overall study results and limits: Diversity ranked highest in DNEG and lowest in TIGIT subsets.

Sorting of live CD3+CD8+TCRalphabeta+ cells by PD-1 and/or TIGIT gave four subsets. CDR1 SGHTA and CDR2 FQGTGA come from the germline V gene. V trimming: 5 bases; J trimming: 16 bases; junction bases outside the gene matches: 23. The length of the CDR3 is 17 residues. Each library started from roughly 15 ng of total RNA using the QIAseq Immune Repertoire TCR panel. TCRdb fed the reads into MiXCR, producing one record per CDR3 protein. The sample contains about 540 distinct CDR3 sequences, roughly 5.2% of which appear only once. This sequence originates from a human donor with melanoma. Sequenced here: CD8+ T cells from PBMCs, sampled at baseline or after one month of anti-PD-1 therapy (not recorded which). The chain recombines TRBV7-3 with TRBJ2-6; 7 nucleotides line up with TRBD1. As DNA, the CDR3 is TGTGCCAGCAGCCCGGGACAGAGCGGCTCTGGGGCCAACGCGCTGACTTTC. It codes for CASSPGQSGSGANALTF.